This entry features one TCR beta chain sequence. There is no known antigen for this receptor. No quality values exist for individual bases; no much larger clone is one base distant. The record originates from a study of graft-versus-host responses after intestinal transplantation (dated by TCRdb to the early 2020s). General notes on the study: The transplants that recipients got were multivisceral, liver-intestinal, or isolated intestinal. Every recipient was given anti-thymocyte globulin induction, followed by around three years of maintenance tacrolimus and steroids. After intestinal transplantation, graft-versus-host and host-versus-graft alloreactive T cell clones were followed in the graft, circulation and bone marrow using bulk TCR-beta CDR3 sequencing. To identify alloreactive clones, pre-transplant mixed lymphocyte reaction products were sequenced and then compared with unstimulated pre-transplant donor and recipient T cells. A cohort of about 25 intestinal transplant recipients, including one retransplant, was enrolled, and a few patients lacking pretransplant specimens were excluded. Donor T cell macrochimerism was defined as a peak of at least 4% donor T cells among recipient peripheral blood mononuclear cells. Samples from a few later patients were sequenced in-house on an Illumina MiSeq with MiXCR processing rather than by the commercial service.

Points the paper makes about the study in general: In the allografts of patients with donor T cell macrochimerism, GvH to HvG T cell clonal ratios were high. The relatively low number and heterogeneity of intestinal transplant patients limited the conclusions. Early after transplant, peak levels of circulating GvH clones were associated with declines in HvG clones. GvH clones were found in recipient bone marrow, and some of the GvH clones appeared earlier in ileal mucosa or blood, which is consistent with an intestinal mucosal origin.

The meaning of the sample's time point label: cells obtained before transplantation from donor or recipient. CD3+CD4+ and CD3+CD8+ populations were FACS-sorted from unstimulated pre-transplant donor and recipient cells taken from spleen or lymph nodes. Libraries were made using the immunoSEQ multiplex PCR assay. In most patients, genomic DNA was isolated using the Qiagen DNeasy Blood and Tissue Kit and sent frozen to Adaptive Biotechnologies for TCR sequencing. Adaptive Biotechnologies carried out high-throughput TCR-beta CDR3 sequencing of genomic DNA for most patients. From the authors' description of their analysis: Adaptive's ImmunoSEQ software supplied the TCR sequencing data for 18 patients, while MiXCR and VDJtools were used to process a few other patients. CD4 versus CD8 sorting errors were corrected by removing sequences found in both subsets at a frequency ratio below 5:1. Because the origin of CDR3 nucleotide sequences shared between donor and recipient could not be assigned, those sequences were removed. At least 2-fold expansion over unstimulated cells and a minimum CFSE-low frequency of 0.002% (template counts) or 0.001% (read counts) were required for clones to be classified as alloreactive. Clones detected in sequenced pre-transplant spleen, lymph node, or MLR CFSE-low populations of the donor or recipient were defined as mappable. The cumulative frequency of alloreactive clones was calculated as a percentage of all sequences, weighted by copy number. The clones in this table, taken by TCRdb from immuneACCESS, are in-frame only. Not every clone is retained; where verified, under half of the shortfall comes from an unresolved V gene, and the cause of the rest is unknown. The DNA gave D and trimming, while V, J and clone size come from that table. This sample has 80,000 to 100,000 clones in its table, and around 86% of those were observed once. Of the sample, approximately 17% is held by the ten largest clones.

The TCR was taken from a human donor who received an intestinal transplant. The sequencing used unstimulated CD8+ T cells sorted from spleen or lymph node cells, collected before intestinal transplant.

The DNA is as follows: TGTGCCAGCAGTTTTTCAGGGGAGCGGACTGAAGCTTTCTTT. This encodes CASSFSGERTEAFF. The chain is encoded by TRBV28 joined to TRBJ1-1; the D gene is perhaps TRBD1, on 6 matching bases. V was cut back by 3 bases and J by 5 bases, leaving a gap of 13 bases between them. CDR1 is given as MDHEN and CDR2 as SYDVKM, both from the germline V gene. The CDR3 sequence holds 14 residues, the cysteine and phenylalanine included. The read is trimmed to its CDR3 DNA, 42 bases read in frame from base 1.